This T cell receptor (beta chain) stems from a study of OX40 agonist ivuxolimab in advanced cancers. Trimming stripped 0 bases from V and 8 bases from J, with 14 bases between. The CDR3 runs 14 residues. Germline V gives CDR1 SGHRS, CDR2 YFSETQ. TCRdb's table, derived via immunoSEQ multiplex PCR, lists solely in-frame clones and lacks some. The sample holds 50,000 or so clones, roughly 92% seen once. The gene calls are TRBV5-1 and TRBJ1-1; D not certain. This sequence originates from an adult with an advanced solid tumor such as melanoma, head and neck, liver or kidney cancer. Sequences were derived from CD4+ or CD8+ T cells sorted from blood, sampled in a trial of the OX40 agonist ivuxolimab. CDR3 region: CASSLAGGSSEAFF. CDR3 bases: TGCGCCAGCAGCTTGGCAGGAGGAAGCAGCGAAGCTTTCTTT. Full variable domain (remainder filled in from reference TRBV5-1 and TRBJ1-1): KAGVTQTPRYLIKTRGQQVTLSCSPISGHRSVSWYQQTPGQGLQFLFEYFSETQRNKGNFPGRFSGRQFSNSRSEMNVSTLELGDSALYLCASSLAGGSSEAFFGQGTRLTVV.